A selection of T cell receptor beta chains follows, all from one sample in a study of T cell repertoires in cytomegalovirus infection. Their target antigens are unknown. TCRdb re-called the reads through MiXCR, storing one row per CDR3 protein. The sample includes about 830,000 distinct CDR3 sequences, approximately 32% seen only once; the top ten take under 15%. The input for sequencing was cultured CD8+ T cells from PBMCs, taken from culture after CMV antigen stimulation. The receptors were sampled from a human donor in good health (CMV status not recorded). Some clones in this sample may be carry-over from other donors' samples. CDR3s include the opening cysteine and the closing phenylalanine or tryptophan. The order of the fields is V gene, CDR3 length, CDR3 protein.

TRBV6-5,17,CASSYSQLAGRQETQYF
TRBV27,16,CASSRQGTEFPYEQYF
TRBV12-3/TRBV12-4,15,CASSLNTGKLTEAFF
TRBV7-9,14,CASSLRDRYTEAFF
TRBV9,19,CASSPRGRGGLVSYNEQFF
TRBV20-1,13,CSAPVYIDNEQFF
TRBV4-1,13,CASSQTSLDEQFF
TRBV2,15,CASWGDGGRGETQYF
TRBV11-3,17,CASSLDGDRADTGELFF
TRBV7-3,13,CASSPPNMDTQYF
TRBV10-3,17,CAISTAGDLGDTGELFF
TRBV27,13,CASRPPGNQPQHF
TRBV5-6,12,CASSDHRAEQYF
TRBV10-2,12,CAASGGLGEQYF
TRBV4-1,16,CASSQETGTGGEKLFF
TRBV2,15,CASSGVASSSYEQYF
TRBV6-1,15,CASTPDQGGRGELFF
TRBV19,15,CASSWQGASTGELFF
TRBV19,13,CATRVGARNEQFF
TRBV10-3,14,CAISEHPTDEKLFF
TRBV6-2/TRBV6-3,16,CASSYSMAEAYNEQFF
TRBV27,15,CASSLSRYLIGGYTF
TRBV6-6,14,CASSTSGSNYGYTF
TRBV12-5,14,CASGFEGYQETQYF
TRBV7-2,13,CASSLVPLRELFF
TRBV10-3,13,CATLTPDMDTQYF
TRBV5-1,15,CASSSRQESTGELFF
TRBV7-6,18,CASSRERYRSRANYGYTF
TRBV5-1,17,CASSFLTSGEIQETQYF
TRBV5-1,14,CASSEGQGKDTQYF
TRBV27,16,CASSLRGALSRNTIYF
TRBV27,17,CASSFIGGQGSTGELFF
TRBV6-6,15,CASTRTPGSNQPQHF
TRBV27,13,CASSLTGLHGYTF
TRBV24-1,18,CATSDTSTSGGPGETQYF
TRBV23-1,20,CASSQSGGQGAYHTNEKLFF
TRBV3-1,16,CASSHTGWRAQETQYF
TRBV27,16,CASSLGTHFYNSPLHF